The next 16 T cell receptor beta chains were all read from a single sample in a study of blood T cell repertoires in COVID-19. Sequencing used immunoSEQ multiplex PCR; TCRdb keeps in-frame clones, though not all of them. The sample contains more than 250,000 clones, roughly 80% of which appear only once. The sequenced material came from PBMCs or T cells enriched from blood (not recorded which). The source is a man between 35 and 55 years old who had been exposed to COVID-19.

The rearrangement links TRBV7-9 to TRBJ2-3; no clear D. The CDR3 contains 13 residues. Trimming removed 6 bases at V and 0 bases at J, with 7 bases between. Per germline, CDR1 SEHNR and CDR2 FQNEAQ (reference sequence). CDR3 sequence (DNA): TGTGCCAGCAGACTACCCAGCACAGATACGCAGTATTTT. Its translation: CASRLPSTDTQYF.

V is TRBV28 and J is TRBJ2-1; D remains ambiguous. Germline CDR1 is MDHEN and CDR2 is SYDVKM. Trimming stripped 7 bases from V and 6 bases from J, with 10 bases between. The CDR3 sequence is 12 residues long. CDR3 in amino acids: CASKSSSNEQFF. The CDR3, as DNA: TGTGCCAGCAAGTCTAGTAGCAATGAGCAGTTCTTC.

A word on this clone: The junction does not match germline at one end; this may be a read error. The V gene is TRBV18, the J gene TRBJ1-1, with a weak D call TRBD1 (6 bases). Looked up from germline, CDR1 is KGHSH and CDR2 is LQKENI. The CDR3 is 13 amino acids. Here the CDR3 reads CASSPTGNSEAFF. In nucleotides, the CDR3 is TGTGCCAGCTCACCTACAGGGAACAGTGAAGCTTTCTTT. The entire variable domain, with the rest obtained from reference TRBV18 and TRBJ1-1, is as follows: NAGVMQNPRHLVRRRGQEARLRCSPMKGHSHVYWYRQLPEEGLKFMVYLQKENIIDESGMPKERFSAEFPKEGPSILRIQQVVRGDSAAYFCASSPTGNSEAFFGQGTRLTVV.

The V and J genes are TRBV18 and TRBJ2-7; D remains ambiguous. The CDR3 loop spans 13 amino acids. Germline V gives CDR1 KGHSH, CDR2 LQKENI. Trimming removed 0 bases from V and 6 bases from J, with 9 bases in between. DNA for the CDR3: TGTGCCAGCTCACCACCGGCCTTTTCCGAGCAGTACTTC. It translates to CASSPPAFSEQYF.

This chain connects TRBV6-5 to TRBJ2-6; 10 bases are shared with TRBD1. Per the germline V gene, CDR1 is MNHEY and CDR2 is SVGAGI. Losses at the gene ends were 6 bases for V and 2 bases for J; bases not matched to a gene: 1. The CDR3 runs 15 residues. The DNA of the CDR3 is TGTGCCAGCAGGACAGGGGGCGCTGGGGCCAACGTCCTGACTTTC. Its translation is CASRTGGAGANVLTF.

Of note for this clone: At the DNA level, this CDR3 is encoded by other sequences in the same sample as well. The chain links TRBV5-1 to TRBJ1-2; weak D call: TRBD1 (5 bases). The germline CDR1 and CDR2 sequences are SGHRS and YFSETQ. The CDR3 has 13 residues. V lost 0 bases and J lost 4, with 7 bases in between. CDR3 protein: CASSLGQSYGYTF. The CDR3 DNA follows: TGCGCCAGCAGCTTGGGACAGAGCTATGGCTACACCTTC.

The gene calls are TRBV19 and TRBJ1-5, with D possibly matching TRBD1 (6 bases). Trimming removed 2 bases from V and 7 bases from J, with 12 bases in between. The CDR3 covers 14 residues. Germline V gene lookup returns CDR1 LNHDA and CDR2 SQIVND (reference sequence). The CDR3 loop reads CASSINRVNQPQHF. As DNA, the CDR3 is TGTGCCAGTAGTATAAACAGGGTTAACCAGCCCCAGCATTTT.

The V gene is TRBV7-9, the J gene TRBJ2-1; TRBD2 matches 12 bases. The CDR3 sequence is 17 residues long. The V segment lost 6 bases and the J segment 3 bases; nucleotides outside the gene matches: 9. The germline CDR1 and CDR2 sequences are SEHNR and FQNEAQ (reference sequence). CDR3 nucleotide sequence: TGTGCCAGCAGGGATCGGACTAGCGGGGACCGCTACAATGAGCAGTTCTTC. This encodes CASRDRTSGDRYNEQFF. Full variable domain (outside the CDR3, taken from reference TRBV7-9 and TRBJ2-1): DTGVSQNPRHKITKRGQNVTFRCDPISEHNRLYWYRQTLGQGPEFLTYFQNEAQLEKSRLLSDRFSAERPKGSFSTLEIQRTEQGDSAMYLCASRDRTSGDRYNEQFFGPGTRLTVL.

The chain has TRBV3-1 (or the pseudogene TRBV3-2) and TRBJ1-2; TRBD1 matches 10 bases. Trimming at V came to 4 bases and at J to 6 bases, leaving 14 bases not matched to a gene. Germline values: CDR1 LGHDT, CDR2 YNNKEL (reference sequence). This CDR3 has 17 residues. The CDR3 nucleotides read TGTGCCAGCAGCCGCGGGACAGGGGACGTCTCGGCTAATGGCTACACCTTC. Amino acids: CASSRGTGDVSANGYTF.

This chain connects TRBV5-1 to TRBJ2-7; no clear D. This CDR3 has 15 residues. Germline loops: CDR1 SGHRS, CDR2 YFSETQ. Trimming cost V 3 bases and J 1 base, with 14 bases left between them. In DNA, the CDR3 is TGCGCCAGCAGCTCAGAGGTCGCACCATCCTACGAGCAGTACTTC. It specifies CASSSEVAPSYEQYF.

CDR3 amino acids: CASSYSSGSRYEQFF. The CDR3 region has the DNA TGCGCCAGCAGTTATTCCAGCGGGAGCCGGTATGAGCAGTTCTTC. The J gene is TRBJ2-1, the V gene TRBV5-1; 8 bases are shared with TRBD2. With 5 bases clipped from V and 8 bases from J, the junction kept 12 bases outside the gene matches. The CDR3 length is 15 residues. Germline-derived CDR1 and CDR2 are SGHRS and YFSETQ.

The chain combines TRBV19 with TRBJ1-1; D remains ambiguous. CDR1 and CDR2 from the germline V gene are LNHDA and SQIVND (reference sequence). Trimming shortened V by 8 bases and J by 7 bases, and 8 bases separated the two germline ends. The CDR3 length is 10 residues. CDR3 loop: CASAGREAFF. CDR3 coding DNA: TGTGCCAGTGCTGGGCGTGAAGCTTTCTTT. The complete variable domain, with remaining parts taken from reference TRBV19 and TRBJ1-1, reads DGGITQSPKYLFRKEGQNVTLSCEQNLNHDAMYWYRQDPGQGLRLIYYSQIVNDFQKGDIAEGYSVSREKKESFPLTVTSAQKNPTAFYLCASAGREAFFGQGTRLTVV.

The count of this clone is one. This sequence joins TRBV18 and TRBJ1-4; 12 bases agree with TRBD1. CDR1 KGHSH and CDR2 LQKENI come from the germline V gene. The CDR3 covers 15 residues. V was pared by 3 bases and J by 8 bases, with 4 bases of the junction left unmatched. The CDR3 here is CASSPTGTGGEKLFF. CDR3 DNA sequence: TGTGCCAGCTCACCGACCGGGACAGGGGGCGAAAAACTGTTTTTT.

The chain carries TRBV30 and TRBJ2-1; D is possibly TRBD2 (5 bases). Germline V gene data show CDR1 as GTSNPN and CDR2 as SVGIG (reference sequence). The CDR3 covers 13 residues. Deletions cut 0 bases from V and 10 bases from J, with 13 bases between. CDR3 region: CAWSVRGGAEQFF. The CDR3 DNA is TGTGCCTGGAGTGTACGAGGAGGAGCGGAGCAGTTCTTC.

CDR3 nucleotides: TGTGCCAGTAGTCCGACAGATAATCAGCCCCAGCATTTT. Protein: CASSPTDNQPQHF. J is TRBJ1-5 and V is TRBV19; D is possibly TRBD1 (5 bases). V was clipped by 5 bases and J by 4 bases, with 9 bases between them. The CDR3 is 13 amino acids. Germline V CDR1 and CDR2: LNHDA, SQIVND (reference sequence). Looking up the rest from reference TRBV19 and TRBJ1-5 gives the full variable domain: DGGITQSPKYLFRKEGQNVTLSCEQNLNHDAMYWYRQDPGQGLRLIYYSQIVNDFQKGDIAEGYSVSREKKESFPLTVTSAQKNPTAFYLCASSPTDNQPQHFGDGTRLSIL.

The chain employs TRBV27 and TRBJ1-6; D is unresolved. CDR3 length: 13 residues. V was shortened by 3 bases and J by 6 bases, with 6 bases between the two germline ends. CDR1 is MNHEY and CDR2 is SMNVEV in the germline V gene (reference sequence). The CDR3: CASSFYPNSPLHF. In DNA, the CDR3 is TGTGCCAGCAGTTTTTATCCTAATTCACCCCTCCACTTT.